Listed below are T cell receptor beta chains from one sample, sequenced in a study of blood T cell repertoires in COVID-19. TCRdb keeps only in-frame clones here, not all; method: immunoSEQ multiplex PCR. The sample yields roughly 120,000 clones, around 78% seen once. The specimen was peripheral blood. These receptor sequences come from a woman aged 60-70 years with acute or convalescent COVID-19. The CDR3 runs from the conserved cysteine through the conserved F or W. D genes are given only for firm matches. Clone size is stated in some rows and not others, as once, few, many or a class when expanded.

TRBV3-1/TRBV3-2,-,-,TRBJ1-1,CASSHTPGAMNTEAFF,TGTGCCAGCAGCCATACTCCCGGAGCAATGAACACTGAAGCTTTCTTT
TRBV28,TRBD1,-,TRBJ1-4,CASSQGQGREKLFF,TGTGCCAGCAGCCAGGGACAGGGTAGGGAAAAACTGTTTTTT
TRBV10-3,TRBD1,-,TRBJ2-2,CAISGARDSTGELFF,TGTGCCATCAGTGGGGCACGGGACAGCACCGGGGAGCTGTTTTTT
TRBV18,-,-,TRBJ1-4,CASSHPSKPNEKLFF,TGTGCCAGCTCACACCCGAGCAAGCCTAATGAAAAACTGTTTTTT
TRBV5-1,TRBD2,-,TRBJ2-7,CASSPSGGPRGDEQYF,TGCGCCAGCAGCCCTAGCGGGGGGCCCCGGGGCGACGAGCAGTACTTC
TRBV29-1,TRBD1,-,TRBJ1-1,CSAGRGQGAVNTEAFF,TGCAGCGCCGGACGGGGACAGGGGGCGGTGAACACTGAAGCTTTCTTT
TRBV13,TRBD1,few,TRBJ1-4,CASSLGQPNEKLFF,TGTGCCAGCAGCTTGGGACAGCCGAATGAAAAACTGTTTTTT
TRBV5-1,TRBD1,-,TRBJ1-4,CASSFGTGNEKLFF,TGCGCCAGCAGCTTTGGGACAGGGAATGAAAAACTGTTTTTT
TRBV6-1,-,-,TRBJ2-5,CASSAAPSLARKEETQYF,TGTGCCAGCAGTGCCGCACCCTCCCTGGCGAGGAAAGAAGAGACCCAGTACTTC
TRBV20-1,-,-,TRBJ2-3,CSVSPSSGTDTQYF,TGCAGTGTTAGTCCCTCTAGCGGCACAGATACGCAGTATTTT
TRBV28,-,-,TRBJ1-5,CASSLYQGYGSNQPQHF,TGTGCCAGCAGTTTATACCAGGGCTATGGCAGCAATCAGCCCCAGCATTTT
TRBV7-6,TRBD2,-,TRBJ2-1,CASSSAPTSGHYNEQFF,TGTGCCAGCAGCTCCGCCCCGACTAGCGGACATTACAATGAGCAGTTCTTC
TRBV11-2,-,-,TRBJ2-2,CASSFGDNTGELFF,TGTGCCAGCAGCTTCGGAGACAACACCGGGGAGCTGTTTTTT
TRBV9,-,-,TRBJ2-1,CASSEQGSVYNEQFF,TGTGCCAGCAGCGAACAGGGTTCTGTCTACAATGAGCAGTTCTTC
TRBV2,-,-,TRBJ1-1,CASSVGGSTEAFF,TGTGCCAGCAGTGTGGGAGGCTCGACTGAAGCTTTCTTT
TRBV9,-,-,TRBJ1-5,CASSVDLSNQPQHF,TGTGCCAGCAGCGTAGATCTGAGCAATCAGCCCCAGCATTTT
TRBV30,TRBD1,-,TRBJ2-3,CAWCRTGWETADTQYF,TGTGCCTGGTGCAGGACAGGGTGGGAAACAGCAGATACGCAGTATTTT
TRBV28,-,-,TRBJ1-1,CASSFISGGINTEAFF,TGTGCCAGCAGCTTCATATCTGGGGGGATTAACACTGAAGCTTTCTTT
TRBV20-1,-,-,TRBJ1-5,CSASFRKGDQPQHF,TGCAGTGCTAGTTTTCGGAAAGGGGATCAGCCCCAGCATTTT
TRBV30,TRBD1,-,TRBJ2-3,CAWSVRGRGRIDTQYF,TGTGCCTGGAGTGTCCGTGGCAGGGGGCGAATAGATACGCAGTATTTT
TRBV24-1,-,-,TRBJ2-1,CATSVQGPYNEQFF,TGTGCCACCAGTGTTCAGGGTCCCTACAATGAGCAGTTCTTC
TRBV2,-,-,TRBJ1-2,CASSDFGQANYGYTF,TGTGCCAGCAGTGATTTCGGACAAGCTAACTATGGCTACACCTTC
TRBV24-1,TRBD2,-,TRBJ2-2,CATSDARGVGELFF,TGTGCCACCAGTGATGCCCGGGGGGTCGGGGAGCTGTTTTTT
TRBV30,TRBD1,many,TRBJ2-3,CAWTGTGVPGDTQYF,TGTGCCTGGACCGGGACAGGGGTACCTGGAGATACGCAGTATTTT
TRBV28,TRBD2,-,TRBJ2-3,CASSLVGLAYLPDTQYF,TGTGCCAGCAGTTTAGTGGGACTAGCGTATTTGCCAGATACGCAGTATTTT
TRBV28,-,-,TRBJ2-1,CASGRRDFPYNEQFF,TGTGCCAGCGGCCGCCGGGACTTTCCCTACAATGAGCAGTTCTTC
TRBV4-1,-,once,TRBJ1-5,CASSPLPGLQPQHF,TGCGCCAGCAGCCCCCTACCAGGTCTTCAGCCCCAGCATTTT
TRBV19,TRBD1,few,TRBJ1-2,CASSIRTGMMEGYTF,TGTGCCAGTAGTATTAGGACAGGGATGATGGAAGGCTACACCTTC
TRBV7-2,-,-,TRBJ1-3,CASSLVGGGSGNTIYF,TGTGCCAGCAGCTTAGTAGGGGGGGGCTCTGGAAACACCATATATTTT
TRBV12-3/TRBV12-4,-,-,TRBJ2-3,CASTPGDTQYF,TGTGCCAGCACCCCGGGAGATACGCAGTATTTT
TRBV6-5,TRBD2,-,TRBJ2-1,CASSSPSAGGFSEQFF,TGTGCCAGCAGTTCACCCTCTGCGGGAGGGTTTAGTGAGCAGTTCTTC
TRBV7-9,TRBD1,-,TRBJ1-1,CASSAKGAGTGPNTEAFF,TGTGCCAGCAGCGCCAAAGGGGCTGGGACAGGGCCGAACACTGAAGCTTTCTTT
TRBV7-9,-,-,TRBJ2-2,CASSLIVAGELFF,TGTGCCAGCAGCTTAATAGTCGCCGGGGAGCTGTTTTTT
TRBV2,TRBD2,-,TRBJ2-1,CASSAGGAEQFF,TGTGCCAGCAGCGCGGGGGGGGCTGAGCAGTTCTTC
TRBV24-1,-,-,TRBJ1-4,CATSDSRTSGEKLFF,TGTGCCACCAGTGATTCCCGAACTTCGGGGGAAAAACTGTTTTTT
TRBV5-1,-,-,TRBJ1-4,CASSLGGTATNEKLFF,TGCGCCAGCAGCTTGGGGGGCACCGCAACTAATGAAAAACTGTTTTTT
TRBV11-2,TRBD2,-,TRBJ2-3,CASSLGLALTDTQYF,TGTGCCAGCAGCTTGGGACTAGCCCTCACAGATACGCAGTATTTT
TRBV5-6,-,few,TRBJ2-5,CASSLVGTQYF,TGTGCCAGCAGCTTGGTCGGGACCCAGTACTTC